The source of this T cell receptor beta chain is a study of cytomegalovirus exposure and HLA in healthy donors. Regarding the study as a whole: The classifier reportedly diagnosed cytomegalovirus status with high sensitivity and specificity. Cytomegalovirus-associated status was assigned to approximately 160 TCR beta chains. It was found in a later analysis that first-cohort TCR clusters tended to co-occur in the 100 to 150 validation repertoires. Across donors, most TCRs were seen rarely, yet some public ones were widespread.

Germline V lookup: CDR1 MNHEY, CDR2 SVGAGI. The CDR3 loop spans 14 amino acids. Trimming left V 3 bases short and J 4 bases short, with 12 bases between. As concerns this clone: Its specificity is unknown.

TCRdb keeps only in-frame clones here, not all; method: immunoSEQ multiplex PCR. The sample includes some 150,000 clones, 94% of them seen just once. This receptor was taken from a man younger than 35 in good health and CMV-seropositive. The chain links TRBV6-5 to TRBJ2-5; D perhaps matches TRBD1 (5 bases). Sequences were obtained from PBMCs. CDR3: CASSYGQGRETQYF. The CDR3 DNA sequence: TGTGCCAGCAGTTATGGTCAGGGAAGAGAGACCCAGTACTTC.